What follows are 14 T cell receptor beta chains derived from one specimen sequenced in a study of shared clonotypes between healthy human individuals. Only in-frame clones appear in the TCRdb table, and some are missing; sequencing was by immunoSEQ multiplex PCR. The table includes a few hundred thousand clones, around 97% detected once. The source material was naive CD4+ T cells sorted from blood. Specified subset: CD45RA+ positively selected. Source of these receptors: a woman aged 25 to 39 in good health.

The chain recombines TRBV19 with TRBJ2-3, with D unclear. V was clipped by 8 bases and J by 6 bases, with 18 bases between them. CDR1 and CDR2 (germline): LNHDA, SQIVND (reference sequence). This CDR3 is built from 14 residues. CDR3: CASRTAGARDTQYF. In DNA form, the CDR3 reads TGTGCCAGTCGAACGGCAGGTGCTAGGGATACGCAGTATTTT.

V is TRBV5-6 and J is TRBJ2-7, with TRBD2 matching over 8 bases. The ends lost 4 bases at V and 0 bases at J; junction bases unmatched: 6. This CDR3 is built from 15 residues. CDR1 and CDR2 (germline): SGHDT, YYEEEE. The DNA of the CDR3 is TGTGCCAGCAGCGTTAGACTAGCGCGCTCCTACGAGCAGTACTTC. It is translated as CASSVRLARSYEQYF.

This chain joins TRBV5-1 and TRBJ2-3, with 8 positions matching TRBD1. Germline V gene data show CDR1 as SGHRS and CDR2 as YFSETQ. The CDR3 has 14 amino acids. Germline trimming cut 4 bases from V and 14 bases from J; bases unmatched to any gene: 15. The CDR3 DNA reads as TGCGCCAGCAGCCCGCCCCGGGACAGGCCGTGGTGGTATTTT. Translation: CASSPPRDRPWWYF.

The V and J genes are TRBV6-1 and TRBJ1-1; 7 bases map to TRBD1. Trimming removed 9 bases from V and 1 base from J; junction bases left unmatched: 5. There are 13 residues in the CDR3. The germline CDR1 and CDR2 sequences are MNHNS and SASEGT. The CDR3 loop is CASSDRPNTEAFF. DNA for the CDR3: TGTGCCAGTTCGGACAGGCCGAACACTGAAGCTTTCTTT.

The chain employs TRBV6-6 and TRBJ2-1; TRBD2 matches 9 bases. V shed 6 bases, J shed 2 bases, and the junction held 5 bases outside the gene matches. Per the germline V gene, CDR1 is MNHNY and CDR2 is SVGAGI (reference sequence). The CDR3 is made up of 15 amino acids. This chain's CDR3 is CASRSKRGAYNEQFF. As DNA, the CDR3 is TGTGCCAGCAGGTCCAAGCGGGGGGCCTACAATGAGCAGTTCTTC.

This chain links TRBV18 with TRBJ2-7, with TRBD2 as a possible D gene (7 bases). Germline V gives CDR1 KGHSH, CDR2 LQKENI. The CDR3 spans 15 residues. The ends were cut back, 4 bases at V and 3 bases at J, with 16 bases in the middle. In DNA form, the CDR3 reads TGTGCCAGCTCACTAGGGGGGAGGGCCAGCTACGAGCAGTACTTC. It encodes CASSLGGRASYEQYF. Together with reference TRBV18 and TRBJ2-7, the CDR3 gives the full variable domain: NAGVMQNPRHLVRRRGQEARLRCSPMKGHSHVYWYRQLPEEGLKFMVYLQKENIIDESGMPKERFSAEFPKEGPSILRIQQVVRGDSAAYFCASSLGGRASYEQYFGPGTRLTVT.

This rearrangement joins TRBV28 to TRBJ2-2, with 10 bases aligning to TRBD1. V lost 4 bases, J lost 4 bases, and 6 bases stayed unmatched. This CDR3 is built from 16 residues. Germline-derived CDR1 and CDR2 are MDHEN and SYDVKM. The CDR3 protein is CASSSGQGGLTGELFF. The CDR3 nucleotides are TGTGCCAGCAGTTCCGGACAGGGGGGACTCACCGGGGAGCTGTTTTTT. Full variable domain (outside the CDR3, taken from reference TRBV28 and TRBJ2-2): DVKVTQSSRYLVKRTGEKVFLECVQDMDHENMFWYRQDPGLGLRLIYFSYDVKMKEKGDIPEGYSVSREKKERFSLILESASTNQTSMYLCASSSGQGGLTGELFFGEGSRLTVL.

The V call is TRBV28, the J call TRBJ2-1, with no clear D. The CDR3 is 13 residues long. Trimming cost V 7 bases and J 2 bases, with 9 bases left between them. The germline CDR1 and CDR2 sequences are MDHEN and SYDVKM. CDR3: CASIDRTYNEQFF. CDR3 DNA: TGTGCCAGCATCGACCGGACCTACAATGAGCAGTTCTTC. Full variable domain (remainder filled in from reference TRBV28 and TRBJ2-1): DVKVTQSSRYLVKRTGEKVFLECVQDMDHENMFWYRQDPGLGLRLIYFSYDVKMKEKGDIPEGYSVSREKKERFSLILESASTNQTSMYLCASIDRTYNEQFFGPGTRLTVL.

The genes are TRBV14 and TRBJ2-5; perhaps TRBD2 as D (5 bases). The V and J ends lost 2 bases and 5 bases respectively, with 15 bases between them. The CDR3 has 15 residues. Germline assignment: CDR1 SGHDN and CDR2 FVKESK. The CDR3 loop reads CASSQLGSGRETQYF. The CDR3 DNA reads as TGTGCCAGCAGCCAACTGGGGAGTGGCCGGGAGACCCAGTACTTC. The entire variable domain, with the rest obtained from reference TRBV14 and TRBJ2-5, is as follows: EAGVTQFPSHSVIEKGQTVTLRCDPISGHDNLYWYRRVMGKEIKFLLHFVKESKQDESGMPNNRFLAERTGGTYSTLKVQPAELEDSGVYFCASSQLGSGRETQYFGPGTRLLVL.

The CDR3 DNA sequence: TGTGCCAGCAGCTTGGGATCTGGGGTGGACTTCCAAGAGACCCAGTACTTC. It translates to CASSLGSGVDFQETQYF. The J gene is TRBJ2-5, the V gene TRBV7-9; TRBD2 is a possible D gene (5 bases). CDR1 and CDR2 from the germline V gene are SEHNR and FQNEAQ (reference sequence). The ends were cut back, 3 bases at V and 1 base at J, with 18 bases in the middle. CDR3 length equals 17 residues.

The chain has TRBV11-2 and TRBJ1-5; D is possibly TRBD1 (6 bases). Germline V gives CDR1 SGHAT, CDR2 FQNNGV. The CDR3 sequence is 15 residues long. With 4 bases removed from V and 0 bases from J, the gap between germline ends came to 10 bases. This CDR3 is CASSSGQISNQPQHF. The CDR3 DNA sequence: TGTGCCAGCAGCTCGGGACAAATTAGCAATCAGCCCCAGCATTTT.

The V gene is TRBV7-9, the J gene TRBJ2-3; 7 nucleotides match TRBD2. The CDR3 consists of 15 residues. CDR1 is SEHNR, CDR2 FQNEAQ, per germline (reference sequence). The trim removed 3 bases at V and 4 bases at J, leaving 7 bases unmatched. CDR3 bases: TGTGCCAGCAGCTTCGGCGGGAGCGGTGCAGATACGCAGTATTTT. This sequence encodes CASSFGGSGADTQYF.

The chain joins TRBV7-9 to TRBJ1-1; 11 bases map to TRBD1. The CDR3 runs to 14 residues. Germline assignment: CDR1 SEHNR and CDR2 FQNEAQ (reference sequence). The J segment lost 6 bases and the V segment lost 5 bases, leaving 5 bases of the junction unmatched. CDR3 in amino acids: CASSTGQGAAEAFF. The CDR3 DNA is TGTGCCAGCAGCACAGGACAGGGGGCTGCTGAAGCTTTCTTT.

The chain carries TRBV28 and TRBJ1-5; D is unresolved. V was cut by 3 bases and J by 4 bases, with 7 bases left in between. Germline V CDR1 and CDR2: MDHEN, SYDVKM. This CDR3 region has 13 residues. CDR3 nucleotide sequence: TGTGCCAGCAGTTTGACACGTAATCAGCCCCAGCATTTT. Protein sequence: CASSLTRNQPQHF.